The T cell receptor beta chain under discussion was sequenced for a study of T-cell reconstitution after alpha-beta-depleted transplantation in children. Trimming shortened V by 0 bases and J by 7 bases, and 14 bases separated the two germline ends. The CDR3 length is 14 residues. Germline V gene sequence: CDR1 SGHNT, CDR2 YYREEE (reference sequence). Study-level results: Some patients showed high day-60 TCRbeta diversity, which derived from surviving recipient T cells and thymic progenitors. Hyperexpanded clones declined; after one year, newly produced T cells mostly supplied diversity. Approximately two months post-transplant, alpha-beta T cells reportedly originated from several hundred expanded graft clones.

Unique molecular identifiers tagged the TCRbeta library. TCRdb reanalysed the PCR reads using MiXCR and keeps one entry per CDR3 protein. The profile covers 200,000 to 250,000 distinct CDR3 sequences, with 7.5% to 9.5% appearing a single time and about a third taken by the ten largest. This clonotype has only a few counts. Its antigen is currently unknown. V gene TRBV5-4 combines with J gene TRBJ2-7; D is unresolved. This clonotype originated in a male patient between 2 and 15 years old who had a stem cell transplant for acute myeloid leukemia, so the T cells may come from the graft donor. The sequenced sample was PBMCs, mostly from graft donor cells, obtained 360 days after TCRalphabeta/CD19-depleted stem cell transplant. The CDR3 is CASSLGGQSLEQYF. In nucleotides, the CDR3 is TGTGCCAGCAGCTTGGGTGGCCAATCCTTAGAGCAGTACTTC. The full variable domain, with the rest looked up from reference TRBV5-4 and TRBJ2-7, is ETGVTQSPTHLIKTRGQQVTLRCSSQSGHNTVSWYQQALGQGPQFIFQYYREEENGRGNFPPRFSGLQFPNYSSELNVNALELDDSALYLCASSLGGQSLEQYFGPGTRLTVT.